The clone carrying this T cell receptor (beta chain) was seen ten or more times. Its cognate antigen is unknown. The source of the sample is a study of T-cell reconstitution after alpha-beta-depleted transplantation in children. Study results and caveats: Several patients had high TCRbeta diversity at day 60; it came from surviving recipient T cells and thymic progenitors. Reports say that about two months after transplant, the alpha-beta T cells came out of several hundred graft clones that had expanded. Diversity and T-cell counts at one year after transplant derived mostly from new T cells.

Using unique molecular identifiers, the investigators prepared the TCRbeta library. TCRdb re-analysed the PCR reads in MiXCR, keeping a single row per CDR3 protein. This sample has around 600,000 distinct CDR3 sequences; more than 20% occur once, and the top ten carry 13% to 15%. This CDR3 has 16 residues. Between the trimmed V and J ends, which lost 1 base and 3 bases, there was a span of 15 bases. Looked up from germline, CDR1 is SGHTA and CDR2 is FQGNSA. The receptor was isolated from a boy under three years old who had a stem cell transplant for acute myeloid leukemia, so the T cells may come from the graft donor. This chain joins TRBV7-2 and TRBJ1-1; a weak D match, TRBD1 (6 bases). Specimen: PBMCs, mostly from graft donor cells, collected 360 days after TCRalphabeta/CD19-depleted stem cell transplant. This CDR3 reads CASSLGIAGGYTEAFF. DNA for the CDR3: TGTGCCAGCAGCTTAGGGATCGCGGGGGGCTACACTGAAGCTTTCTTT.